The 32 T cell receptor beta chains below were found in one sample sequenced in a study of blood T cell repertoires in COVID-19. Some clones are missing from TCRdb's copy, which holds only in-frame ones; the method was immunoSEQ multiplex PCR. Of 95,000 to 150,000 clones listed, around three quarters are singletons. Sequenced input: peripheral blood. The receptors shown here come from a woman aged 70 to 79 with acute or convalescent COVID-19.

V usage is TRBV6-5 and J usage is TRBJ1-1; the D gene is possibly TRBD1 (6 bases). V was shortened by 2 bases and J by 1 base, with 11 bases between the two germline ends. Germline V gives CDR1 MNHEY, CDR2 SVGAGI. The CDR3 is 15 residues long. The CDR3 spells CASSYTGHKNTEAFF. DNA of the CDR3: TGTGCCAGCAGTTACACGGGACATAAGAACACTGAAGCTTTCTTT.

The gene calls are TRBV3-1 (or the pseudogene TRBV3-2) and TRBJ2-6; TRBD1 agrees at 7 bases. CDR3 length: 17 amino acids. CDR1 LGHDT and CDR2 YNNKEL come from the germline V gene (reference sequence). Trimming cost V 2 bases and J 1 base; bases outside gene matches: 5. The CDR3 sequence is CASSQWTGWSGANVLTF. CDR3 nucleotide sequence: TGTGCCAGCAGCCAATGGACAGGCTGGTCTGGGGCCAACGTCCTGACTTTC.

J is TRBJ1-5 and V is TRBV10-3; 8 nucleotides align to TRBD1. CDR3 size: 14 residues. The V gene end was trimmed by 2 bases and the J gene end by 4 bases; junction bases not matched to a gene: 1. CDR1 is ENHRY, CDR2 SYGVKD, per germline. The CDR3 sequence: CAISERQGNQPQHF. The CDR3 coding sequence is TGTGCCATCAGTGAGCGACAGGGGAATCAGCCCCAGCATTTT.

The chain joins TRBV4-1 to TRBJ2-3, with 11 bases matching TRBD2. The junction had 2 bases not matched to a gene; V was cut back by 0 bases and J by 12 bases. This CDR3 is built from 13 residues. CDR1 is MGHRA, CDR2 YSYEKL, per germline. The CDR3 reads CASSQERLAGQYF. The CDR3 DNA follows: TGCGCCAGCAGCCAAGAGCGACTAGCGGGACAGTATTTT.

This clone appeared a few times. This sequence joins TRBV7-9 and TRBJ1-2; D gene unclear. The CDR3 extends over 15 amino acids. Germline values: CDR1 SEHNR, CDR2 FQNEAQ (reference sequence). Trimming took 5 bases from V and 2 from J, leaving 15 bases between them. The CDR3 sequence: CASSLYDMRNYGYTF. In nucleotides, the CDR3 is TGTGCCAGCAGCCTATATGATATGAGAAACTATGGCTACACCTTC. Together with reference TRBV7-9 and TRBJ1-2, the CDR3 gives the full variable domain: DTGVSQNPRHKITKRGQNVTFRCDPISEHNRLYWYRQTLGQGPEFLTYFQNEAQLEKSRLLSDRFSAERPKGSFSTLEIQRTEQGDSAMYLCASSLYDMRNYGYTFGSGTRLTVV.

Only a few counts were recorded for this clone. The chain joins TRBV29-1 to TRBJ2-7; D possibly corresponds to TRBD1 (6 bases). The CDR3 extends over 14 amino acids. The V gene's germline CDR1 is SQVTM and CDR2 ANQGSEA. V was trimmed by 4 bases and J by 6 bases, leaving 19 bases between them. DNA of the CDR3: TGCAGCGTTGCATTTACAGGGAAAACTTCCGAGCAGTACTTC. The encoded protein is CSVAFTGKTSEQYF.

The chain is built from TRBV5-1 and TRBJ1-2; TRBD1 agrees at 8 bases. This CDR3 is built from 12 residues. The V gene end was trimmed by 3 bases and the J gene end by 8 bases; junction bases not matched to a gene: 3. Germline lookup yields CDR1 SGHRS and CDR2 YFSETQ. DNA of the CDR3: TGCGCCAGCAGCTCGACAGGGGAGGGCTACACCTTC. Residues: CASSSTGEGYTF.

This chain uses TRBV30 with TRBJ2-1; 9 bases fit TRBD1. Germline trimming cut 8 bases from V and 7 bases from J; bases unmatched to any gene: 9. From germline, CDR1 is GTSNPN and CDR2 SVGIG (reference sequence). The length of the CDR3 is 13 residues. CDR3 in DNA: TGTGCCCGGGACAGGGAATCTTCAAATGAGCAGTTCTTC. The encoded protein is CARDRESSNEQFF.

CDR3 bases: TGTGCCAGCAGTTCGGGACTAGCGGGAGCGCGGGAGACCCAGTACTTC. This translates into CASSSGLAGARETQYF. The V gene is TRBV27, the J gene TRBJ2-5, with 14 bases matching TRBD2. After removal of 4 bases from V and 5 bases from J, the junction contained 6 bases not matched to a gene. The CDR3 covers 16 residues. CDR1 and CDR2 (germline): MNHEY, SMNVEV (reference sequence).

The rearrangement links TRBV10-3 to TRBJ2-5; no definite D call. V dropped 0 bases and J dropped 5 bases, with 13 bases sitting between them. The CDR3 is made up of 15 amino acids. Germline assignment: CDR1 ENHRY and CDR2 SYGVKD. In DNA, the CDR3 is TGTGCCATCAGTGAGTCGACTCTAGGCGCCGAGACCCAGTACTTC. Its protein product is CAISESTLGAETQYF.

The gene calls are TRBV18 and TRBJ2-5; D might be TRBD2 (5 bases). Germline values: CDR1 KGHSH, CDR2 LQKENI. The CDR3 spans 13 residues. V lost 2 bases and J lost 2, with 6 bases in between. The CDR3 reads CASSPSGQETQYF. CDR3 nucleotide sequence: TGTGCCAGCTCACCATCGGGGCAAGAGACCCAGTACTTC.

The table lists this clone with a few counts. The chain uses TRBV7-2 and TRBJ2-1, with 14 positions matching TRBD2. The V gene's germline CDR1 is SGHTA and CDR2 FQGNSA. This CDR3 spans 18 amino acids. V was pared by 5 bases and J by 0 bases, with 6 bases of the junction left unmatched. DNA of the CDR3: TGTGCCAGCAGCGCCCGGACTAGCGGGGGGCCCTCCTACAATGAGCAGTTCTTC. Its protein is CASSARTSGGPSYNEQFF.

The chain uses TRBV19 and TRBJ1-5; 10 nucleotides agree with TRBD1. The CDR3 has 15 residues. Germline assignment: CDR1 LNHDA and CDR2 SQIVND (reference sequence). V dropped 5 bases and J dropped 5; count of bases not matched to a gene: 6. The CDR3 protein is CASSPRDRGHQPQHF. CDR3 sequence (DNA): TGTGCCAGTAGTCCCCGGGACAGGGGCCATCAGCCCCAGCATTTT.

This chain links TRBV28 with TRBJ2-7; 7 nucleotides agree with TRBD2. CDR3 size: 10 residues. Germline V lookup: CDR1 MDHEN, CDR2 SYDVKM. This CDR3 reads CAAGREEQYF. The DNA of the CDR3 is TGTGCAGCGGGAAGAGAAGAGCAGTACTTC.

This clone was seen only a few times. The chain links TRBV7-2 to TRBJ2-5, with D possibly TRBD2 on 7 matching bases. The V gene lost 3 bases and the J gene lost 5 bases, with 22 bases spanning the gap. The CDR3 has 17 amino acids. In germline, CDR1 is SGHTA, CDR2 FQGNSA. The CDR3 loop is CASSLGRPGGGRETQYF. DNA of the CDR3: TGTGCCAGCAGCTTGGGGCGGCCGGGGGGCGGTCGGGAGACCCAGTACTTC.

This clone was picked up a small number of times. This rearrangement joins TRBV12-3 or TRBV12-4 to TRBJ2-1, with no clear D. CDR3 size: 12 residues. V was cut by 10 bases and J by 6 bases, with 13 bases left in between. The CDR3 coding sequence is TGTGCCACTAATCATAGAGGCAATGAGCAGTTCTTC. Its translation is CATNHRGNEQFF.

This clone was picked up a small number of times. The CDR3 is CASSQDNLEQYF. CDR3 nucleotides: TGTGCCAGCAGCCAGGACAACCTCGAGCAGTACTTC. This chain links TRBV14 with TRBJ2-7, with D perhaps TRBD1 (5 bases). Germline CDR1 reads SGHDN; CDR2 reads FVKESK. V lost 3 bases to trimming and J lost 6 bases, with 9 bases between them. The CDR3 has 12 amino acids.

The table lists this clone with a count of one. The chain uses TRBV6-6 and TRBJ1-2, with 10 bases lining up with TRBD1. Trimming cost V 5 bases and J 4 bases; bases outside gene matches: 4. This CDR3 contains 14 residues. Looked up from germline, CDR1 is MNHNY and CDR2 is SVGAGI (reference sequence). CDR3 amino acids: CASSPGQGPYGYTF. CDR3 DNA sequence: TGTGCCAGCAGTCCGGGACAGGGGCCCTATGGCTACACCTTC.

This chain uses TRBV9 with TRBJ2-1; 9 bases are shared with TRBD2. The CDR3 sequence is 16 residues long. In germline, CDR1 is SGDLS, CDR2 YYNGEE. The ends lost 5 bases at V and 8 bases at J; junction bases unmatched: 14. CDR3 DNA: TGTGCCAGCAGTGAGACTAGCGGTCAAAAGGGAGATGAGCAGTTCTTC. Encoded protein: CASSETSGQKGDEQFF.

The table lists this clone with a few counts. This rearrangement joins TRBV30 to TRBJ1-1; a possible D gene is TRBD1 (5 bases). Per germline, CDR1 GTSNPN and CDR2 SVGIG (reference sequence). The CDR3 is made up of 13 amino acids. Trimming removed 0 bases from V and 11 bases from J, with 16 bases in between. The DNA of the CDR3 is TGTGCCTGGAGTGTACTTGGGGCCCTCGGGGCTTTCTTT. It is translated as CAWSVLGALGAFF.

This rearrangement joins TRBV5-5 to TRBJ1-2; 9 bases match TRBD1. The germline gives CDR1 SGHKS, CDR2 YYEKEE (reference sequence). This CDR3 is built from 15 residues. Trimming removed 4 bases from V and 6 bases from J; junction bases left unmatched: 10. The DNA for the CDR3 is TGTGCCAGCAGCCCGGTGGACAGGGGAGTGGATGGCTACACCTTC. Translation: CASSPVDRGVDGYTF.

This clone was seen many times. The genes are TRBV5-1 and TRBJ1-2; TRBD1 agrees at 11 bases. J gave up 7 bases and V 2 bases, and 4 bases lay outside the gene matches. This CDR3 region has 14 residues. CDR1 and CDR2 (germline): SGHRS, YFSETQ. This CDR3 is CASSLSGTGGGYTF. The DNA of the CDR3 is TGCGCCAGCAGCTTATCCGGGACAGGGGGTGGCTACACCTTC.

The rearrangement uses TRBV5-1 and TRBJ2-5; tentatively, D is TRBD1 (5 bases). Trimming stripped 5 bases from V and 3 bases from J, with 14 bases between. Per germline, CDR1 SGHRS and CDR2 YFSETQ. The CDR3 contains 14 residues. This chain's CDR3 is CASRETVTEETQYF. In DNA, the CDR3 is TGCGCCAGCAGAGAGACAGTAACTGAAGAGACCCAGTACTTC.

This clone appeared a few times. The chain combines TRBV27 with TRBJ1-2, with D maybe TRBD1 (5 bases). V was pared by 6 bases and J by 4 bases, with 15 bases between. CDR3 size: 14 residues. Germline CDR1 MNHEY, CDR2 SMNVEV (reference sequence). CDR3 coding DNA: TGTGCCAGCAGGCCCTCGGTCAGGGCCTATGGCTACACCTTC. Its translation is CASRPSVRAYGYTF.

V gene TRBV7-2 combines with J gene TRBJ1-3, with TRBD1 matching 10 bases. J gave up 1 base and V 2 bases, and 11 bases lay outside the gene matches. The CDR3 loop spans 19 amino acids. Germline V gives CDR1 SGHTA, CDR2 FQGNSA. This chain's CDR3 is CASSLRLGDRGSSGNTIYF. The CDR3 nucleotides are TGTGCCAGCAGCTTAAGATTGGGGGACAGGGGAAGTTCTGGAAACACCATATATTTT.

This clone was observed a few times. The chain uses TRBV2 and TRBJ1-5, with D hard to call. The CDR3 is 13 amino acids. Germline values: CDR1 SNHLY, CDR2 FYNNEI. Trimming cost V 3 bases and J 2 bases, with 5 bases left between them. The CDR3 loop reads CASSDTGNQPQHF. In DNA, the CDR3 is TGTGCCAGCAGTGACACAGGCAATCAGCCCCAGCATTTT.

The chain employs TRBV28 and TRBJ1-5; TRBD1 is a possible D gene (6 bases). The V gene lost 5 bases and the J gene lost 5 bases, with 13 bases spanning the gap. The CDR3 totals 14 residues. Germline CDR1 reads MDHEN; CDR2 reads SYDVKM. The CDR3 sequence is CASSPQTGYQPQHF. The CDR3 region has the DNA TGTGCCAGCAGTCCGCAAACAGGGTATCAGCCCCAGCATTTT.

This clone was seen just once. J is TRBJ2-7 and V is TRBV10-3, with D perhaps TRBD1 (6 bases). V lost 11 bases and J lost 7, with 18 bases in between. The CDR3 loop spans 12 amino acids. Germline loops: CDR1 ENHRY, CDR2 SYGVKD. The CDR3 region is CASKDRSEEQYF. Here the CDR3 DNA reads TGTGCCTCCAAGGACAGATCGGAGGAGCAGTACTTC.

This clone was seen a few times. The V gene is TRBV19, the J gene TRBJ1-1, with 11 bases that match TRBD1. This CDR3 has 16 residues. V was clipped by 8 bases and J by 11 bases; unmatched bases: 19. CDR1 and CDR2 from the germline V gene are LNHDA and SQIVND (reference sequence). The CDR3 protein is CASGFLRTGGTGGAFF. Written as DNA, the CDR3 is TGTGCCAGTGGATTCCTCCGGACAGGGGGCACGGGCGGCGCTTTCTTT.

This clone has just a few counts. The chain employs TRBV12-5 and TRBJ2-5, with 8 bases matching TRBD2. Germline V CDR1 and CDR2: LGHNT, FRNRAP. The V gene end was trimmed by 6 bases and the J gene end by 4 bases; junction bases not matched to a gene: 4. CDR3 length: 13 amino acids. The CDR3 loop reads CASGTRGGETQYF. The CDR3 DNA sequence: TGTGCTAGTGGAACACGGGGGGGAGAGACCCAGTACTTC. Full variable domain (missing parts from reference TRBV12-5 and TRBJ2-5): DARVTQTPRHKVTEMGQEVTMRCQPILGHNTVFWYRQTMMQGLELLAYFRNRAPLDDSGMPKDRFSAEMPDATLATLKIQPSEPRDSAVYFCASGTRGGETQYFGPGTRLLVL.

The rearrangement links TRBV6-1 to TRBJ2-3, with 9 bases identical to TRBD2. Germline trimming cut 4 bases from V and 8 bases from J; bases unmatched to any gene: 13. This CDR3 spans 16 amino acids. Per the germline V gene, CDR1 is MNHNS and CDR2 is SASEGT. CDR3 in amino acids: CASSVPSGVITRTQYF. The CDR3 nucleotides read TGTGCCAGCAGTGTCCCTAGCGGGGTGATAACCCGTACGCAGTATTTT.

This chain joins TRBV10-1 and TRBJ2-3; possibly TRBD2 for D (5 bases). CDR3 length equals 11 residues. Germline-derived CDR1 and CDR2 are WNHNN and SYGVQD (reference sequence). Trimming took 4 bases from V and 6 from J, leaving 5 bases between them. As DNA, the CDR3 is TGCGCCAGCAGTGGAGGGGATACGCAGTATTTT. It yields the protein CASSGGDTQYF.